One sample yielded the 21 T cell receptor beta chains listed below, sequenced in a study of technical replicates of blood from a few donors. Profiled with immunoSEQ multiplex PCR; TCRdb holds only in-frame clones, not every one. The profile covers tens of thousands of clones, with 95% to 96% appearing a single time and about 0.22% taken by the ten largest. Sequences were obtained from T cells isolated from PBMCs. The receptors were sampled from a human donor in good health.

This clone was seen once. The chain couples TRBV11-2 to TRBJ2-2; D may be TRBD2 (7 bases). This CDR3 is 19 amino acids long. V shed 4 bases and J shed 1 base, with 22 bases lying between them. Germline V gene data show CDR1 as SGHAT and CDR2 as FQNNGV. The DNA of the CDR3 is TGTGCCAGCAGCTGGAAAGGGGTGAGGCGGGGGCTGAACACCGGGGAGCTGTTTTTT. Translated, it gives CASSWKGVRRGLNTGELFF.

V is TRBV11-3 and J is TRBJ2-1, with TRBD2 identical over 9 bases. This CDR3 comprises 17 residues. Germline values: CDR1 SGHNT, CDR2 YENEEA. Trimming removed 4 bases from V and 2 bases from J; junction bases left unmatched: 9. The CDR3 loop reads CASSSRAGTSTYNEQFF. The CDR3 DNA follows: TGTGCCAGCAGCTCAAGGGCCGGGACTAGCACCTACAATGAGCAGTTCTTC.

The chain is built from TRBV11-3 and TRBJ2-7; 7 positions match TRBD1. V trimming: 3 bases; J trimming: 0 bases; junction bases outside the gene matches: 11. Germline V gene lookup returns CDR1 SGHNT and CDR2 YENEEA. CDR3 length equals 17 residues. The CDR3 DNA is TGTGCCAGCAGCTTTAGTACAGGACAGGAGATCTCCTACGAGCAGTACTTC. Its translation: CASSFSTGQEISYEQYF.

The V call is TRBV29-1, the J call TRBJ1-1; 7 bases fit TRBD1. CDR1 is SQVTM and CDR2 is ANQGSEA in the germline V gene. This CDR3 comprises 12 residues. The V gene end was trimmed by 6 bases and the J gene end by 1 base; junction bases not matched to a gene: 2. CDR3 protein: CSVGQRNTEAFF. The CDR3, as DNA: TGCAGCGTGGGACAGAGGAACACTGAAGCTTTCTTT.

This sequence joins TRBV11-2 and TRBJ2-3; possibly TRBD1 for D (5 bases). CDR3 length: 13 amino acids. Trimming took 2 bases from V and 14 from J, leaving 17 bases between them. Looked up from germline, CDR1 is SGHAT and CDR2 is FQNNGV. The CDR3 loop is CASSLNSAGLAYF. As DNA, the CDR3 is TGTGCCAGCAGCTTAAATTCGGCAGGGCTGGCGTATTTT.

In this sample, this clone turned up a few times. This chain connects TRBV7-9 to TRBJ1-2; weak D call: TRBD1 (5 bases). V was shortened by 5 bases and J by 3 bases, with 16 bases between the two germline ends. This CDR3 contains 15 residues. Germline loops: CDR1 SEHNR, CDR2 FQNEAQ (reference sequence). CDR3 amino acids: CASSRIWEGDYGYTF. CDR3 sequence (DNA): TGTGCCAGCAGCCGCATATGGGAAGGGGACTATGGCTACACCTTC.

Only a few counts were recorded for this clone. The chain carries TRBV11-2 and TRBJ1-2; 9 bases match TRBD1. The CDR3 covers 13 residues. Germline loops: CDR1 SGHAT, CDR2 FQNNGV. V shed 1 base and J 6 bases; nucleotides not matched to a gene: 0. Written as DNA, the CDR3 is TGTGCCAGCAGCTTAGGGACAGGGGATGGCTACACCTTC. It yields the protein CASSLGTGDGYTF.

The gene calls are TRBV11-2 and TRBJ1-2; D perhaps matches TRBD1 (6 bases). CDR1 and CDR2 from the germline V gene are SGHAT and FQNNGV. Trimming removed 5 bases at V and 8 bases at J, with 18 bases between. The CDR3 contains 14 residues. CDR3 sequence (DNA): TGTGCCAGCAGCCCTACGACAGGTGCGGGCGGCTACACCTTC. Amino acid sequence: CASSPTTGAGGYTF.

The rearrangement joins TRBV11-1 to TRBJ2-1; 10 nucleotides line up with TRBD2. V gave up 5 bases and J gave up 3 bases; unmatched junction bases: 4. This CDR3 comprises 15 residues. Germline loops: CDR1 SGHAT, CDR2 FQDESV (reference sequence). The CDR3 coding sequence is TGTGCCAGCAGCGCCGGACTAGCGGACTACAATGAGCAGTTCTTC. Translating gives CASSAGLADYNEQFF.

V and J are TRBV7-9 and TRBJ2-5, with 7 bases fitting TRBD1. The CDR3 extends over 16 amino acids. Losses at the gene ends were 8 bases for V and 0 bases for J; bases not matched to a gene: 12. Germline CDR1 is SEHNR and CDR2 is FQNEAQ (reference sequence). The CDR3 DNA reads TGTGCCAGCCGGCGACCGGGACAGATATACCAAGAGACCCAGTACTTC. This gives the protein CASRRPGQIYQETQYF.

This rearrangement joins TRBV7-9 to TRBJ2-6; no reliable D call. Between the trimmed V and J ends, which lost 5 bases and 2 bases, there was a span of 13 bases. Per the germline V gene, CDR1 is SEHNR and CDR2 is FQNEAQ (reference sequence). CDR3 length: 16 amino acids. CDR3: CASSANTGAGANVLTF. The DNA for the CDR3 is TGTGCCAGCAGCGCAAATACTGGAGCTGGGGCCAACGTCCTGACTTTC.

The chain joins TRBV4-2 to TRBJ2-1, with 12 bases identical to TRBD2. The junction had 6 bases not matched to a gene; V was cut back by 3 bases and J by 6 bases. There are 16 residues in the CDR3. Germline assignment: CDR1 LGHNA and CDR2 YNFKEQ. The CDR3 spells CASSQTLAGGGNEQFF. CDR3 bases: TGTGCCAGCAGCCAGACACTAGCGGGGGGCGGCAATGAGCAGTTCTTC.

The chain uses TRBV12-5 and TRBJ2-3; 7 bases line up with TRBD2. J gave up 2 bases and V 5 bases, and 4 bases lay outside the gene matches. The CDR3 totals 14 residues. The germline V gene has CDR1 LGHNT and CDR2 FRNRAP. The CDR3 DNA follows: TGTGCTAGTGGTCCCGGGACTAACACAGATACGCAGTATTTT. It codes for CASGPGTNTDTQYF.

This chain uses TRBV5-1 with TRBJ2-2; tentatively, D is TRBD1 (6 bases). Germline assignment: CDR1 SGHRS and CDR2 YFSETQ. The CDR3 runs 15 residues. V shed 4 bases and J shed 5 bases, with 15 bases lying between them. CDR3 in DNA: TGCGCCAGCAGCATGTCAGGGGATGCGACCGGGGAGCTGTTTTTT. Translating gives CASSMSGDATGELFF.

In the case of this clone: A junction boundary mismatches the germline segment, possibly from a read error. The genes are TRBV7-9 and TRBJ1-1; D not certain. The CDR3 runs to 10 residues. Germline lookup yields CDR1 SEHNR and CDR2 FQNEAQ (reference sequence). The CDR3 DNA follows: TGTGCCAGCAGCTTAGGTCTAATCAGGTTT. Encoded protein: CASSLGLIRF.

The rearrangement links TRBV28 to TRBJ1-4; 8 nucleotides match TRBD1. This CDR3 contains 14 residues. V shed 7 bases and J 2 bases; nucleotides not matched to a gene: 3. Germline-derived CDR1 and CDR2 are MDHEN and SYDVKM. For the CDR3, the DNA is TGTGCCAGCACCTGGACAGGGACTAATGAAAAACTGTTTTTT. It specifies CASTWTGTNEKLFF.

The chain carries TRBV5-1 and TRBJ2-3; D ambiguous. Germline values: CDR1 SGHRS, CDR2 YFSETQ. V gave up 2 bases and J gave up 3 bases, with 10 bases separating them. The CDR3 consists of 14 residues. CDR3 residues: CASSLRFETDTQYF. Written as DNA, the CDR3 is TGCGCCAGCAGCTTACGTTTTGAGACAGATACGCAGTATTTT.

The V gene is TRBV11-2, the J gene TRBJ2-7; 15 bases match TRBD2. CDR3 length equals 15 residues. Germline CDR1 SGHAT, CDR2 FQNNGV. Trimming at V came to 4 bases and at J to 4 bases, leaving 2 bases not matched to a gene. The CDR3, as DNA: TGTGCCAGCAGCTACGGACTAGCGGGAGGGTACGAGCAGTACTTC. It specifies CASSYGLAGGYEQYF. The whole variable domain, filled in from reference TRBV11-2 and TRBJ2-7, reads EAGVAQSPRYKIIEKRQSVAFWCNPISGHATLYWYQQILGQGPKLLIQFQNNGVVDDSQLPKDRFSAERLKGVDSTLKIQPAKLEDSAVYLCASSYGLAGGYEQYFGPGTRLTVT.

The chain joins TRBV7-2 to TRBJ2-6; weak D call: TRBD1 (6 bases). Trimming removed 6 bases from V and 4 bases from J, with 10 bases in between. This CDR3 contains 14 residues. Germline lookup yields CDR1 SGHTA and CDR2 FQGNSA. For the CDR3, the DNA is TGTGCCAGCAGGAGGGGGACCGGGGCCAACGTCCTGACTTTC. It yields the protein CASRRGTGANVLTF.

The chain is built from TRBV9 and TRBJ2-1; 11 bases align to TRBD2. V shed 2 bases, J shed 4 bases, and the junction held 5 bases outside the gene matches. CDR1 is SGDLS and CDR2 is YYNGEE in the germline V gene. The CDR3 is 16 residues long. The DNA for the CDR3 is TGTGCCAGCAGCGTTAGCGGGGGGGCCTTGTACAATGAGCAGTTCTTC. This translates into CASSVSGGALYNEQFF.

The J gene is TRBJ2-1, the V gene TRBV5-1; 9 bases agree with TRBD2. Trimming at V came to 1 base and at J to 0 bases, leaving 8 bases not matched to a gene. Germline-derived CDR1 and CDR2 are SGHRS and YFSETQ. This CDR3 comprises 18 residues. The DNA of the CDR3 is TGCGCCAGCAGCTTGATAGCGGGGGAATTTAGCTCCTACAATGAGCAGTTCTTC. Translating gives CASSLIAGEFSSYNEQFF.